The clone carrying this T cell receptor beta chain was observed at least ten times. The sample originates from a study of T cells in Graves' hyperthyroidism and ophthalmopathy. Amplified regions were TCR beta CDR3 sequences from RNA transcripts. HTBI primers were the set used in a first-round RT-PCR of the TCR CDR3. TCRdb re-analysed the multiplex PCR reads in MiXCR, keeping a single row per CDR3 protein. The sample contains 470,000 or so distinct CDR3 sequences, about a fifth of which appear only once. This CDR3 contains 19 residues. Germline V gene sequence: CDR1 MDHEN, CDR2 SYDVKM. V was pared by 4 bases and J by 3 bases, with 19 bases of the junction left unmatched.

The TCR sequence derives from a man aged 18 to 30 with Graves' hyperthyroidism. The sample comprised blood. The chain carries TRBV28 and TRBJ2-3, with 7 nucleotides matching TRBD1. CDR3 sequence reads: CASSYHRARAGGLTDTQYF. In DNA, the CDR3 is TGTGCCAGCAGTTACCACCGGGCCCGAGCAGGGGGTTTGACAGATACGCAGTATTTT.